The 9 T cell receptor beta chains listed next were all sequenced from one sample in a study of siplizumab effects on memory and regulatory T cells. The assay was immunoSEQ multiplex PCR, and TCRdb's table has in-frame clones only and misses some. The data show 100,000 or so clones, 80% to 95% seen once. Source material: CD4+ T cells sorted from blood. The receptors were gathered from a human donor in good health.

This rearrangement joins TRBV5-6 to TRBJ1-2; D is perhaps TRBD1 (5 bases). V was trimmed by 2 bases and J by 6 bases, leaving 11 bases between them. The CDR3 runs to 13 residues. The germline V gene has CDR1 SGHDT and CDR2 YYEEEE. CDR3 in DNA: TGTGCCAGCAGCTTTTCAGGGTCCCATGGCTACACCTTC. It translates to CASSFSGSHGYTF.

In this sample, this clone turned up once. This sequence joins TRBV7-3 and TRBJ1-5, with a weak D call TRBD1 (5 bases). Germline V CDR1 and CDR2: SGHTA, FQGTGA. There are 13 residues in the CDR3. Trimming stripped 5 bases from V and 4 bases from J, with 9 bases between. Written as DNA, the CDR3 is TGTGCCAGCAGCCAGGGTGGGAATCAGCCCCAGCATTTT. Amino acid sequence: CASSQGGNQPQHF.

The CDR3 loop is CSVEDLWGGAPGELFF. CDR3 in DNA: TGCAGCGTTGAAGATCTTTGGGGGGGGGCCCCCGGGGAGCTGTTTTTT. V is TRBV29-1 and J is TRBJ2-2; perhaps TRBD2 as D (7 bases). The CDR3 loop spans 16 amino acids. Germline loops: CDR1 SQVTM, CDR2 ANQGSEA. Trimming removed 0 bases at V and 6 bases at J, with 17 bases between.

This clone has a handful of counts. The chain uses TRBV6-5 and TRBJ2-7; D might be TRBD1 or TRBD2, each matching 5 bases. The germline V gene encodes CDR1 MNHEY and CDR2 SVGAGI. V lost 2 bases, J lost 3 bases, and 17 bases lay in between. This CDR3 is built from 16 residues. The CDR3 DNA sequence: TGTGCCAGCAGTTACAGGATCGGGACGGGTATCTACGAGCAGTACTTC. Encoded protein: CASSYRIGTGIYEQYF.

This clone was recorded only once. The chain joins TRBV5-1 to TRBJ2-7, with D tentatively TRBD1 (5 bases). V gave up 2 bases and J gave up 0 bases, with 9 bases separating them. CDR1 and CDR2 (germline): SGHRS, YFSETQ. There are 14 residues in the CDR3. The CDR3 sequence: CASSLAGNSYEQYF. DNA of the CDR3: TGCGCCAGCAGCTTAGCAGGGAACTCCTACGAGCAGTACTTC.

This rearrangement joins TRBV7-3 to TRBJ2-3, with TRBD2 identical over 10 bases. V lost 5 bases and J lost 2; bases outside the gene matches: 4. Germline V gene lookup returns CDR1 SGHTA and CDR2 FQGTGA. This CDR3 is 15 amino acids long. CDR3 protein: CASSPSGGATDTQYF. Written as DNA, the CDR3 is TGTGCCAGCAGCCCTAGCGGGGGCGCCACAGATACGCAGTATTTT. Filled out from reference TRBV7-3 and TRBJ2-3, the complete variable domain reads GAGVSQTPSNKVTEKGKYVELRCDPISGHTALYWYRQSLGQGPEFLIYFQGTGAADDSGLPNDRFFAVRPEGSVSTLKIQRTERGDSAVYLCASSPSGGATDTQYFGPGTRLTVL.

The V gene is TRBV2, the J gene TRBJ2-7; D not certain. CDR1 and CDR2 from the germline V gene are SNHLY and FYNNEI. The germline V and J ends were trimmed by 0 bases and 4 bases, with 1 base remaining between them. The CDR3 is 11 amino acids. The DNA for the CDR3 is TGTGCCAGCAGTGAAGCGTACGAGCAGTACTTC. This sequence encodes CASSEAYEQYF.

V is TRBV5-4 and J is TRBJ2-5, with a weak D call TRBD2 (6 bases). V was clipped by 8 bases and J by 5 bases, with 19 bases between them. Looked up from germline, CDR1 is SGHNT and CDR2 is YYREEE (reference sequence). This CDR3 spans 14 amino acids. This CDR3 is CASGAMGRGETQYF. In nucleotides, the CDR3 is TGTGCCAGTGGGGCGATGGGTCGGGGGGAGACCCAGTACTTC.

This clone has just one count. The chain couples TRBV11-2 to TRBJ1-1; D is perhaps TRBD1 (6 bases). V lost 3 bases to trimming and J lost 5 bases, with 13 bases between them. The CDR3 sequence is 14 residues long. Germline CDR1 is SGHAT and CDR2 is FQNNGV. The CDR3 nucleotides are TGTGCCAGCAGCTTCGGCGGTCAGGGGACTGAAGCTTTCTTT. It is translated as CASSFGGQGTEAFF.